This is a list of T cell receptor beta chains from one sample in a study of regulatory T cells in long-lasting Graves disease. TCRdb independently ran MiXCR on the multiplex PCR reads; one entry per CDR3 protein. The sample records fewer than 450,000 distinct CDR3 sequences, roughly 20% being singletons. This specimen was peripheral blood mononuclear cells (PBMCs), taken when the disease was refractory, from a patient treated with antithyroid drugs. The receptors come from a female donor with Graves disease. CDR3s include the opening cysteine and the closing phenylalanine or tryptophan. D genes are given only for firm matches. Rows may omit the clone size; those that give it use once, few, many or a size class.

clone size,V gene,J gene,D gene,CDR3 DNA,CDR3 protein
many,TRBV28,TRBJ1-2,-,TGTGCCAGCAATCCACAGGGAATCCACTATGGCTACACCTTC,CASNPQGIHYGYTF
-,TRBV5-1,TRBJ2-2,-,TGCGCCAGCAGCTTGCAGGAGGTGGGGACCGGGGAGCTGTTTTTT,CASSLQEVGTGELFF
few,TRBV29-1,TRBJ1-1,-,TGCAGCGTTGAAAAGACAGAAACTGAAGCTTTCTTT,CSVEKTETEAFF
many,TRBV27,TRBJ2-4,-,TGTGCCAGCAGTTTATCGCTAGGGAGCGGCATTCAGTACTTC,CASSLSLGSGIQYF
many,TRBV20-1,TRBJ2-5,TRBD2,TGCAGTGCTTTACGAACTAGCGGGAGGAGGGAGACCCAGTACTTC,CSALRTSGRRETQYF
-,TRBV7-3,TRBJ2-2,TRBD1,TGTGCCAGCAGTCAAGGACAGGGGGCGAGCGGCGGGGAGCTGTTTTTT,CASSQGQGASGGELFF
-,TRBV3-1,TRBJ2-6,-,TGTGCCAGCAGCCACCTGTCTGGGGCCAACGTCCTGACTTTC,CASSHLSGANVLTF
-,TRBV30,TRBJ2-7,-,TGTGCCTGGAGGGCGGGGTACTCCTACGAGCAGTACTTC,CAWRAGYSYEQYF
-,TRBV20-1,TRBJ2-4,-,TGCAGTGCTAGAGACGGGGCCAAAAACATTCAGTACTTC,CSARDGAKNIQYF
-,TRBV7-8,TRBJ1-1,TRBD1,TGTGCCAGCAGCTTACAGGGGGCCTATGAAGCTTTCTTT,CASSLQGAYEAFF
many,TRBV6-5,TRBJ1-2,TRBD1,TGTGCCAGCAGTTCGCGGGGCAGGGGGCTTGGTGGCTACACCTTC,CASSSRGRGLGGYTF
many,TRBV7-8,TRBJ1-2,-,TGTGCCAGCAGCCGGGACGGCAACTATGGCTACACCTTC,CASSRDGNYGYTF
many,TRBV6-1,TRBJ1-2,-,TGTGCCAGCAGTGCCGGGGATTATGGCTACACCTTC,CASSAGDYGYTF
few,TRBV6-2/TRBV6-3,TRBJ2-7,TRBD2,TGTGCCAGCAGTCCTAGCGGGAGGGGGGCCTACGAGCAGTACTTC,CASSPSGRGAYEQYF
few,TRBV24-1,TRBJ2-3,TRBD2,TGTGCCACCAGTGACACGGGACTAGCGGGCACAGATACGCAGTATTTT,CATSDTGLAGTDTQYF
few,TRBV10-3,TRBJ2-5,TRBD1,TGTGCCACCCGGACAGGAACTCAAGAGACCCAGTACTTC,CATRTGTQETQYF
-,TRBV5-1,TRBJ2-6,-,TGCGCCAGCAGACTTACCACGGCTGGGGCCAACGTCCTGACTTTC,CASRLTTAGANVLTF
many,TRBV7-2,TRBJ2-7,TRBD2,TGTGCCAGCAGCTTAGGGCAAGCGGGGGCGTCGGGCGAGCAGTACTTC,CASSLGQAGASGEQYF